This T cell receptor beta chain is from a study of blood T cell repertoires in COVID-19. Whole-study context: Sources were T cells, B-cell-depleted T cells, or PBMCs; the material itself was cDNA or gDNA.

The CDR3 loop spans 14 amino acids. The ends were cut back, 3 bases at V and 3 bases at J, with 12 bases in the middle. CDR1 is KGHSH and CDR2 is LQKENI in the germline V gene. Methods used by the authors: The assay estimated nucleated cells by amplifying reference gene primers. The data were produced by immunoSEQ multiplex PCR, yet TCRdb's version contains in-frame clones alone and is incomplete. That table furnishes V, J and clone size, whereas the DNA furnished D and trimming. The sample has roughly 100,000 clones, almost 90% seen once. Sequencing was performed on peripheral blood. The chain employs TRBV18 and TRBJ2-7; TRBD1 might be the D (6 bases). This sequence originates from a human donor in a cohort sampled during active COVID-19. In DNA form, the CDR3 reads TGTGCCAGCTCACCCTTGGACAGTTACTACGAGCAGTACTTC. Translation gives CASSPLDSYYEQYF.